This TCR beta chain derives from a study of T-cell memory formation after mild COVID-19 (dated by TCRdb to the early 2020s). Broadly, across the study: TCR sequence clusters from the two donors were found to be largely donor specific. In a couple of donors, T-cell clones that expanded and contracted after mild COVID-19 were tracked by sequencing TCRalpha and TCRbeta repertoires over time. The cohort comprised two young, previously healthy adult volunteers, one female and one male. Overall results and qualifications from the work: SARS-CoV-2 specificity was not confirmed for the second-wave clones peaking on day 37. The detection of some responding clones in pre-infection memory suggests that pre-existing cross-reactive memory T cells joined the SARS-CoV-2 response. Only a couple of mild cases were covered in the study, and larger cohorts including severe cases with pre-infection samples were considered necessary. Balanced CD4/CD8 phenotypes were observed for clones contracting from day 15 to 85, whereas a bias towards CD4+ was observed for a second wave of clones expanding from day 15 to 37. Contracting CD4+ clones were located mainly in the CM and EM memory subsets, whereas CD8+ clones were found to be enriched in EMRA.

Data came from an Illumina NovaSeq 6000. Using 5'RACE with constant-segment primers, TCRalpha and TCRbeta cDNA libraries were constructed, with sample barcodes and unique molecular identifiers added in the process. Trizol reagent was used to extract RNA from every sample. The libraries were amplified in two PCR steps, and the second step added a second sample barcode and Illumina TruSeq adapters. Sequencing of the libraries was done on an Illumina NovaSeq, producing 2 x 150 bp paired-end reads. The original pipeline was this. Demultiplexing of reads and collapsing into UMI-guided consensus sequences were performed with migec v1.2.7. Using mixcr v2.1.11, UMI consensuses were aligned to TRA and TRB V and J templates and then assembled into clonotypes. A clonotype was counted as expanded or contracted only if both edgeR and NoisET called the change significant, with noise models trained on biological replicates. edgeR calls used a false discovery rate-adjusted p below 0.01 and a log2 fold-change threshold of 1. As an exploratory analysis of dynamics, max-normalized trajectories of the 1000 most abundant clonotypes were examined by PCA with hierarchical clustering. Separately sequenced CD4+ and CD8+ repertoires were used to assign a CD4 or CD8 phenotype to each responding clone. The public reads were reprocessed in TCRdb via fastp at Q25 and MiXCR, keeping in-frame beta chains. Rows are unified per CDR3 protein, each entry keeping the most common DNA and genes. The V and J calls, along with clone size, are taken from TCRdb and not from the paper's own processing. A total of approximately 250,000 distinct CDR3 sequences appear in this sample, 16% of them only once. The ten largest make up around a fifth of the sample.

Concerning this clonotype: Its specific antigen is unknown. No base qualities exist here, and no much larger clone lies one base off it.

Relative to germline, V is missing 2 bases and J is missing 5 bases, with 7 bases of the junction outside any gene match. For CDR1 and CDR2, the germline V gene (reference sequence) lists MNHEY and SMNVEV. From cysteine to phenylalanine, the CDR3 is 16 amino acids long. This entry keeps only the CDR3 DNA: 48 bases, framed from base 1. Ficoll-Paque density gradient centrifugation was used to isolate PBMCs. Specimen: PBMCs or a T cell subset sorted from them (not recorded which). The receptor's source is a young man who had mild COVID-19 (a few samples of this study predate the infection). The sample titles of this study are shuffled in the database, so cell type and time point are left out; the donor was told from shared clones. The chain is assembled from TRBV27 and TRBJ1-5, with 9 central nucleotides matching TRBD1. CDR3 loop: CASSLGTGKRDQPQHF. The sequence in DNA is TGTGCCAGCAGTTTAGGGACAGGGAAGAGGGATCAGCCCCAGCATTTT.